This T cell receptor (beta chain) was profiled in a study of regulatory T cells in long-lasting Graves disease. The sample's time point: persistent/refractory GD, antithyroid drugs over 5 years with positive TRAb. Extracted PBMC RNA gave rise to the TCR library. The TCR beta library used iRepertoire HTBI primers with Arm-PCR amplification of CDR3. In TCRdb, the multiplex PCR reads were re-called with MiXCR into one record per CDR3 protein. The table has hundreds of thousands of distinct CDR3 sequences, around 21% seen once. This clonotype has just a few counts. This CDR3 comprises 12 residues. From germline, CDR1 is SEHNR and CDR2 FQNEAQ (reference sequence). Trimming cost V 6 bases and J 5 bases, with 10 bases left between them.

The starting material was peripheral blood mononuclear cells (PBMCs), obtained when the disease was refractory, from a patient treated with antithyroid drugs. The sequence came from a female donor with Graves disease. This rearrangement joins TRBV7-9 to TRBJ1-1; TRBD1 is a possible D gene (6 bases). CDR3 DNA: TGTGCCAGCAGGGGGGCCGGGACTGAAGCTTTCTTT. Translating it yields CASRGAGTEAFF.